This passage covers 30 T cell receptor beta chains from one sample sequenced in a study of CD8+ T cells in alopecia areata. Extraction and reverse transcription of RNA yielded cDNA as the sequencing template. Assay used: immunoSEQ multiplex PCR; TCRdb lists only in-frame clones, some missing. Of 120,000 or so clones in the sample, about 50% were seen once. Sequenced material: NKG2D-low CD8+ T cells sorted from blood. These receptor sequences come from a human donor with alopecia areata.

Only a few counts were recorded for this clone. The gene calls are TRBV29-1 and TRBJ2-1; D gene ambiguous. The CDR3 is made up of 12 amino acids. The ends were cut back, 3 bases at V and 5 bases at J, with 8 bases in the middle. The germline gives CDR1 SQVTM, CDR2 ANQGSEA. The CDR3 bases are TGCAGCGTTGATATTACGGACAATGAGCAGTTCTTC. Amino acids: CSVDITDNEQFF.

Of note for this clone: This sample also contains other DNA sequences that code for the same CDR3. This chain uses TRBV27 with TRBJ1-5, with D hard to call. V dropped 2 bases and J dropped 2 bases, with 4 bases sitting between them. The V gene's germline CDR1 is MNHEY and CDR2 SMNVEV (reference sequence). The CDR3 runs to 13 residues. The CDR3 sequence is CASSLRGNQPQHF. The CDR3 DNA is TGTGCCAGCAGTTTACGCGGCAATCAGCCCCAGCATTTT.

The chain uses TRBV29-1 and TRBJ1-1, with 8 bases matching TRBD1. The V and J ends lost 3 bases and 0 bases, in that order; junction bases with no gene match: 3. CDR1 is SQVTM, CDR2 ANQGSEA, per germline. The CDR3 spans 14 residues. The CDR3 sequence is CSVETGAVNTEAFF. The CDR3 DNA is TGCAGCGTTGAGACAGGGGCAGTGAACACTGAAGCTTTCTTT.

Only a few counts were recorded for this clone. The rearrangement joins TRBV29-1 to TRBJ2-2; the D is unclear. CDR3 size: 13 residues. V lost 1 base and J lost 6, with 9 bases in between. Germline V gene data show CDR1 as SQVTM and CDR2 as ANQGSEA. The CDR3 spells CSVEGGGSGELFF. The CDR3, as DNA: TGCAGCGTTGAAGGGGGTGGATCCGGGGAGCTGTTTTTT.

The V and J genes are TRBV15 and TRBJ2-5, with D uncertain. Deletions cut 3 bases from V and 4 bases from J, with 9 bases between. Germline CDR1 is LNHNV and CDR2 is YYDKDF (reference sequence). The CDR3 runs to 13 residues. The CDR3 loop is CATSSAVGETQYF. CDR3 coding DNA: TGTGCCACCAGCAGTGCCGTGGGAGAGACCCAGTACTTC.

The chain uses TRBV29-1 and TRBJ2-7; D gene uncertain. Trimming pared 3 bases from V and 0 bases from J, leaving 6 bases between. The CDR3 is 12 amino acids. Germline loops: CDR1 SQVTM, CDR2 ANQGSEA. The chain's CDR3 is CSVEVDSYEQYF. DNA of the CDR3: TGCAGCGTTGAGGTAGACTCCTACGAGCAGTACTTC.

Only a few counts were recorded for this clone. The gene calls are TRBV29-1 and TRBJ1-1, with 7 positions matching TRBD1. The length of the CDR3 is 13 residues. V was clipped by 5 bases and J by 4 bases; unmatched bases: 7. Germline loops: CDR1 SQVTM, CDR2 ANQGSEA. CDR3 region: CSVHSGTATEAFF. As DNA, the CDR3 is TGCAGCGTTCATTCCGGGACAGCCACTGAAGCTTTCTTT.

This chain uses TRBV29-1 with TRBJ2-7; no clear D gene. CDR3 length equals 12 residues. Germline values: CDR1 SQVTM, CDR2 ANQGSEA. The V end lost 3 bases, the J end lost 2 bases, and 8 bases lay between the germline ends. Here the CDR3 reads CSVDGTAYEQYF. CDR3 coding DNA: TGCAGCGTTGATGGCACCGCCTACGAGCAGTACTTC.

In regard to this clone: Being one base from a much bigger clone, this may be a read error. The sample contains more than one DNA sequence encoding this CDR3. The V call is TRBV7-9, the J call TRBJ2-5; D ambiguous. The ends were cut back, 0 bases at V and 4 bases at J, with 3 bases in the middle. The germline V gene has CDR1 SEHNR and CDR2 FQNEAQ (reference sequence). The CDR3 is 12 residues long. CDR3 sequence reads: CASSLAGETQYF. The CDR3 DNA sequence: TGTGCCAGCAGCTTAGCGGGAGAGACCCAGTACTTC. Complete variable domain (other parts from reference TRBV7-9 and TRBJ2-5): DTGVSQNPRHKITKRGQNVTFRCDPISEHNRLYWYRQTLGQGPEFLTYFQNEAQLEKSRLLSDRFSAERPKGSFSTLEIQRTEQGDSAMYLCASSLAGETQYFGPGTRLLVL.

The chain uses TRBV5-1 and TRBJ2-1; D uncertain. This CDR3 spans 13 amino acids. Germline CDR1 reads SGHRS; CDR2 reads YFSETQ. Trimming cost V 0 bases and J 6 bases, with 7 bases left between them. This CDR3 reads CASSLAASNEQFF. Written as DNA, the CDR3 is TGCGCCAGCAGCTTGGCTGCTAGCAATGAGCAGTTCTTC.

The rearrangement uses TRBV11-2 and TRBJ1-5, with D tentatively TRBD1 (6 bases). The CDR3 runs to 15 residues. The germline V gene has CDR1 SGHAT and CDR2 FQNNGV. Trimming removed 5 bases from V and 7 bases from J, with 18 bases in between. The CDR3 is CASSPSPGVGQPQHF. DNA for the CDR3: TGTGCCAGCAGCCCTTCTCCAGGGGTTGGACAGCCCCAGCATTTT.

The chain uses TRBV11-2 and TRBJ1-1; 8 nucleotides agree with TRBD1. Germline V gene lookup returns CDR1 SGHAT and CDR2 FQNNGV. This CDR3 is built from 13 residues. J gave up 4 bases and V 4 bases, and 2 bases lay outside the gene matches. The CDR3 DNA reads TGTGCCAGCAGCTATGACAGGGGCACTGAAGCTTTCTTT. Residues: CASSYDRGTEAFF.

The genes are TRBV5-1 and TRBJ2-6; D uncertain. Germline V CDR1 and CDR2: SGHRS, YFSETQ. The CDR3 sequence is 15 residues long. V was pared by 0 bases and J by 2 bases, with 6 bases between. CDR3 amino acids: CASSLVRAGANVLTF. CDR3 sequence (DNA): TGCGCCAGCAGCTTGGTACGGGCTGGGGCCAACGTCCTGACTTTC.

This clone was observed a few times. The V call is TRBV19, the J call TRBJ1-1, with D maybe TRBD1 (5 bases). In germline, CDR1 is LNHDA, CDR2 SQIVND (reference sequence). The CDR3 sequence is 10 residues long. V gave up 6 bases and J gave up 7 bases, with 6 bases separating them. The CDR3 nucleotides read TGTGCCAGTAGCCAGGGTGAAGCTTTCTTT. This translates into CASSQGEAFF.

The chain couples TRBV5-1 to TRBJ2-1; TRBD2 matches 7 bases. Germline trimming cut 4 bases from V and 12 bases from J; bases unmatched to any gene: 13. Germline CDR1 reads SGHRS; CDR2 reads YFSETQ. This CDR3 has 14 residues. In nucleotides, the CDR3 is TGCGCCAGCAGCCCCCGGGGTCTAGCGGATGGGCAGTTCTTC. Amino acid sequence: CASSPRGLADGQFF.

The rearrangement joins TRBV29-1 to TRBJ2-1, with D unresolved. The germline V gene has CDR1 SQVTM and CDR2 ANQGSEA. Trimming took off 7 bases at V and 10 bases at J, with 20 bases between the two ends. The CDR3 is made up of 13 amino acids. The CDR3 loop is CSASKPVWREQFF. As DNA, the CDR3 is TGCAGCGCTTCCAAACCGGTTTGGCGGGAGCAGTTCTTC.

V is TRBV11-2 and J is TRBJ2-1; D not certain. The V gene lost 5 bases and the J gene lost 6 bases, with 5 bases spanning the gap. Germline CDR1 SGHAT, CDR2 FQNNGV. This CDR3 comprises 11 residues. CDR3 in DNA: TGTGCCAGCAGCCAGGCCAATGAGCAGTTCTTC. This codes for CASSQANEQFF.

V and J are TRBV27 and TRBJ2-3; D gene ambiguous. The CDR3 runs 13 residues. The V gene's germline CDR1 is MNHEY and CDR2 SMNVEV (reference sequence). Trimming shortened V by 5 bases and J by 2 bases, and 8 bases separated the two germline ends. The CDR3 spells CASSPELTDTQYF. Written as DNA, the CDR3 is TGTGCCAGCAGTCCGGAGCTCACAGATACGCAGTATTTT.

CDR3 sequence: CASTTYHNEQFF. The CDR3 nucleotides are TGTGCCAGCACAACCTACCACAATGAGCAGTTCTTC. V is TRBV7-8 and J is TRBJ2-1; D is unclear. Germline V gives CDR1 SGHVS, CDR2 FQNEAQ. Trimming removed 7 bases at V and 5 bases at J, with 9 bases between. This CDR3 region has 12 residues.

This chain links TRBV29-1 with TRBJ2-3; 12 bases match TRBD2. The CDR3 is 14 amino acids. Germline V gives CDR1 SQVTM, CDR2 ANQGSEA. With V trimmed by 7 bases and J by 6 bases, 8 bases remained unmatched. The CDR3 sequence is CSARTSGMGDTQYF. CDR3 coding DNA: TGCAGCGCCCGGACTAGCGGGATGGGCGATACGCAGTATTTT.

V is TRBV30 and J is TRBJ1-1; D not certain. Trimming took off 5 bases at V and 10 bases at J, with 14 bases between the two ends. The germline gives CDR1 GTSNPN, CDR2 SVGIG (reference sequence). The CDR3 extends over 11 amino acids. The CDR3 DNA is TGTGCCTGGCGGGGAGACGTGCGAGCTTTCTTT. Translation gives CAWRGDVRAFF.

The chain joins TRBV30 to TRBJ2-6; D uncertain. From germline, CDR1 is GTSNPN and CDR2 SVGIG (reference sequence). The CDR3 sequence is 13 residues long. The V and J ends lost 4 bases and 1 base respectively, with 5 bases between them. In nucleotides, the CDR3 is TGTGCCTGGATTGAATCTGGGGCCAACGTCCTGACTTTC. This encodes CAWIESGANVLTF.

J is TRBJ2-7 and V is TRBV6-6; D remains ambiguous. This CDR3 has 15 residues. Germline CDR1 reads MNHNY; CDR2 reads SVGAGI (reference sequence). V was cut by 8 bases and J by 1 base, with 18 bases left in between. CDR3: CASYSLASLSYEQYF. The CDR3 region has the DNA TGTGCCAGCTACTCCTTAGCCAGCTTGTCCTACGAGCAGTACTTC.

This clone came up once. For the CDR3, the DNA is TGCAGCGTTGCCGGGACTAGCGGGAGGGCCTTGAATGAGCAGTTCTTC. This gives the protein CSVAGTSGRALNEQFF. V and J are TRBV29-1 and TRBJ2-1; 16 bases fit TRBD2. CDR3 length equals 16 residues. Germline CDR1 SQVTM, CDR2 ANQGSEA. With V trimmed by 4 bases and J by 7 bases, 7 bases remained unmatched.

The chain couples TRBV27 to TRBJ2-1, with TRBD1 matching 7 bases. From germline, CDR1 is MNHEY and CDR2 SMNVEV (reference sequence). V was clipped by 6 bases and J by 0 bases; unmatched bases: 5. CDR3 size: 15 residues. CDR3 in amino acids: CASRLGQSSYNEQFF. In DNA, the CDR3 is TGTGCCAGCAGATTGGGACAGAGCTCCTACAATGAGCAGTTCTTC.

Only a few counts were recorded for this clone. The chain is built from TRBV27 and TRBJ2-3; no definite D call. Trimming removed 8 bases at V and 3 bases at J, with 12 bases between. The CDR3 length is 13 residues. Germline CDR1 reads MNHEY; CDR2 reads SMNVEV (reference sequence). CDR3 nucleotide sequence: TGTGCCAGCTCTGGGCAGGCGACAGATACGCAGTATTTT. This gives the protein CASSGQATDTQYF.

This clone was recorded a few times. The chain combines TRBV29-1 with TRBJ1-1, with D possibly TRBD1 on 5 matching bases. V was trimmed by 8 bases and J by 3 bases, leaving 10 bases between them. This CDR3 spans 11 amino acids. Per the germline V gene, CDR1 is SQVTM and CDR2 is ANQGSEA. CDR3 sequence reads: CSFSGYTEAFF. The CDR3 bases are TGCAGCTTTTCAGGGTACACTGAAGCTTTCTTT.

V gene TRBV7-2 combines with J gene TRBJ2-7, with a weak D call TRBD1 (7 bases). Germline CDR1 SGHTA, CDR2 FQGNSA. Trimming stripped 6 bases from V and 6 bases from J, with 15 bases between. The CDR3 length is 13 residues. The CDR3 spells CASREGAGPEQYF. CDR3 nucleotides: TGTGCCAGCAGGGAGGGGGCAGGGCCCGAGCAGTACTTC.

The CDR3 loop is CSVLGQEGKTEAFF. The CDR3 nucleotides are TGCAGCGTTCTGGGACAGGAGGGGAAGACTGAAGCTTTCTTT. The gene calls are TRBV29-1 and TRBJ1-1, with 8 bases that match TRBD1. The CDR3 is 14 amino acids. CDR1 is SQVTM, CDR2 ANQGSEA, per germline. J gave up 5 bases and V 5 bases, and 10 bases lay outside the gene matches. The full variable domain, its missing parts supplied by reference TRBV29-1 and TRBJ1-1, is SAVISQKPSRDICQRGTSLTIQCQVDSQVTMMFWYRQQPGQSLTLIATANQGSEATYESGFVIDKFPISRPNLTFSTLTVSNMSPEDSSIYLCSVLGQEGKTEAFFGQGTRLTVV.

The chain employs TRBV30 and TRBJ2-5, with unresolved D. Trimming cost V 1 base and J 5 bases, with 11 bases left between them. The CDR3 loop spans 13 amino acids. The V gene's germline CDR1 is GTSNPN and CDR2 SVGIG (reference sequence). As DNA, the CDR3 is TGTGCCTGGAGTGGGCCTGCGGAGGAGACCCAGTACTTC. It translates to CAWSGPAEETQYF.